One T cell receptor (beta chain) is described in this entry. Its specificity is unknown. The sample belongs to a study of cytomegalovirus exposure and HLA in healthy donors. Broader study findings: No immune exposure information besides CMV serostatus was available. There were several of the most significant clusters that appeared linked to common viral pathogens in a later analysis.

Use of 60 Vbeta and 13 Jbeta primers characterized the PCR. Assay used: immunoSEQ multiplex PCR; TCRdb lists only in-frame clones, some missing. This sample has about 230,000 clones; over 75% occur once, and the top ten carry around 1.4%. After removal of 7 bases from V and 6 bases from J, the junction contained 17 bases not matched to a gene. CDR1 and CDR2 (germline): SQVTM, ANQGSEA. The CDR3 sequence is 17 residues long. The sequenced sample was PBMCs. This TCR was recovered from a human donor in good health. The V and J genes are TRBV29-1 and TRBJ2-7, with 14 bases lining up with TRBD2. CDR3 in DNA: TGCAGCGCCGGGGGACTAGCGGGAGCCTCATTCTCGGGCGAGCAGTACTTC. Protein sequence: CSAGGLAGASFSGEQYF.